The present T cell receptor beta chain was sequenced within a study of blood T cell repertoires in COVID-19. Across the whole study: Sources were T cells, B-cell-depleted T cells, or PBMCs; the material itself was cDNA or gDNA.

The study drew participants aged 18 to 89 years from 20 to 30 US areas. All recovered Cohort 3 donors got two negative PCRs, got clearance, or saw symptom resolution. Authors' methods: Cell counts per sample came from amplifying reference gene primers. The repertoire was sequenced with immunoSEQ multiplex PCR; TCRdb's copy has only in-frame clones and lacks some. The D gene and trimming were derived from the DNA, and the V and J assignments and clone size from that table. Of 240,000 or so clones listed, approximately 90% are singletons. V dropped 6 bases and J dropped 12 bases, with 12 bases sitting between them. Germline loops: CDR1 MNHEY, CDR2 SVGEGT. The CDR3 contains 11 residues.

The V gene is TRBV6-2 or TRBV6-3, the J gene TRBJ2-1; a possible D gene is TRBD2 (5 bases). Sequences were obtained from PBMCs or T cells enriched from blood (not recorded which). The sequence was obtained from a middle-aged man who had recovered from COVID-19. The CDR3 spells CASSWEIGQFF. As DNA, the CDR3 is TGTGCCAGCAGCTGGGAGATCGGGCAGTTCTTC.